The rows below give T cell receptor beta chains drawn from one sample of a study of Graves' ophthalmopathy and Graves' hyperthyroidism. Each CDR3 protein gets one entry after TCRdb re-called the multiplex PCR reads with MiXCR. This table has about 370,000 distinct CDR3 sequences, about a sixth appearing once. Sequencing was carried out using peripheral blood. Every receptor here comes from an adult woman with stable Graves' hyperthyroidism. CDR3s include the opening cysteine and the closing phenylalanine or tryptophan. The order of the fields is CDR3 protein, CDR3 DNA, clone size, V gene, D gene, J gene. A D gene is named only where the DNA matches it firmly. Not every row has a clone size; where given, it reads once, few, many or a size class.

CASSRWTGGQETQYF,TGTGCCAGCAGTCGTTGGACAGGGGGCCAAGAGACCCAGTACTTC,.,TRBV6-1,TRBD1,TRBJ2-5
CASRMEGEETQYF,TGTGCCAGCAGGATGGAGGGGGAAGAGACCCAGTACTTC,many,TRBV7-3,.,TRBJ2-5
CASSLRKTYEQYF,TGTGCCAGCAGTTTACGGAAGACCTACGAGCAGTACTTC,many,TRBV27,.,TRBJ2-7
CASSLRAGHFEAFF,TGTGCCAGCAGCTTAAGGGCGGGACACTTTGAAGCTTTCTTT,many,TRBV7-9,.,TRBJ1-1
CASSLMRTEAFF,TGTGCCAGCAGTCTGATGAGGACTGAAGCTTTCTTT,.,TRBV28,.,TRBJ1-1
CASSPTDIYEQYF,TGTGCCAGCTCACCTACCGACATATACGAGCAGTACTTC,many,TRBV18,.,TRBJ2-7
CASSQRQGALYEQYF,TGTGCCAGCAGCCAGAGACAGGGGGCGCTTTACGAGCAGTACTTC,many,TRBV7-9,TRBD1,TRBJ2-7
CATSDLASPHEQYF,TGTGCCACCAGTGACCTCGCTTCGCCCCACGAGCAGTACTTC,many,TRBV24-1,.,TRBJ2-7
CASSLAVDRVTEAFF,TGTGCCAGCAGCTTAGCCGTGGACAGGGTCACTGAAGCTTTCTTT,many,TRBV7-6,TRBD1,TRBJ1-1
CASSFGTGSSPLHF,TGTGCCAGCAGTTTTGGGACAGGGTCTTCACCCCTCCACTTT,many,TRBV27,TRBD1,TRBJ1-6
CSVVQGEITEAFF,TGCAGCGTTGTTCAGGGCGAGATCACTGAAGCTTTCTTT,.,TRBV29-1,.,TRBJ1-1